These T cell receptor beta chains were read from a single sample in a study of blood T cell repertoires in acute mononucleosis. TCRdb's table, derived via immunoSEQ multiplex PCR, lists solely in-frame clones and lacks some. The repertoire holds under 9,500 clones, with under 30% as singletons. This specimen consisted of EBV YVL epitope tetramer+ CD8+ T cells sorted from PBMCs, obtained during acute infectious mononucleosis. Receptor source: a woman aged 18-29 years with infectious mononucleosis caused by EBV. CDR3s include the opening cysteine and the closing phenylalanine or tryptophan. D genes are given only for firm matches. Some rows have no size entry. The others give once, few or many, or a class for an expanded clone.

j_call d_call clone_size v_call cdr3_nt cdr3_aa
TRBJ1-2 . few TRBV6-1 TGTGCCAGCAGCCAAGTAAACGCTAACTATGGCTACACCTTC CASSQVNANYGYTF
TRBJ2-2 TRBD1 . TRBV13 TGTGCCAGCAGCTCCCCTAGGGCAGGGGGCAGAGACACCGGGGAGCTGTTTTTT CASSSPRAGGRDTGELFF
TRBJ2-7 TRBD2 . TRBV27 TGTGCCAGCAGCACATATAGCGGGAGGGCCACCGATCATTACTTC CASSTYSGRATDHYF
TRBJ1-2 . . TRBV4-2 TGTGCCAGCAGCTTAGAGGGCGGAGGCTACACCTTC CASSLEGGGYTF
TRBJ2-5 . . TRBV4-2 TGTGCCAGCAGCCTCTACCAAGAGACCCAGTACTTC CASSLYQETQYF
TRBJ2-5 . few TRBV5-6 TGTGCCAGCAATGGTTACCTTCAAGAGACCCAGTACTTC CASNGYLQETQYF
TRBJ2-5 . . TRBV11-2 TGTGCCAGCAGTTTTCGGACTACCCTTGAGACCCAGTACTTC CASSFRTTLETQYF
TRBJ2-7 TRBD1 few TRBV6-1 TGTGCCAGCAGCTCAACGACAGGGGAATACTTC CASSSTTGEYF
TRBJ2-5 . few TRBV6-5 TGTGCCAGCAGCAAGAAAGAGACCCAGTACTTC CASSKKETQYF
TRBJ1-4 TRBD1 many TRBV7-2 TGTGCCAGCAGCCCCGGACAGGTCTGGGGTGAAAAACTGTTTTTT CASSPGQVWGEKLFF
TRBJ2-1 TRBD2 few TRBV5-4 TGTGCCAGCAGCTCAGGACTAGCGGGAGTCCATGAGCAGTTCTTC CASSSGLAGVHEQFF
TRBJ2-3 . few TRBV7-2 TGTGCTAGCAGCTTTGACCTCACAGATACGCAGTATTTT CASSFDLTDTQYF
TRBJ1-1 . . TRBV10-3 TGTGCCACTTACTTAATGGAAGCTTTCTTT CATYLMEAFF
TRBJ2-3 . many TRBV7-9 TGTGCCAGCAGCTCCGGGATTGGCACAGATACGCAGTATTTT CASSSGIGTDTQYF
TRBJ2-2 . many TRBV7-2 TGTGCCAGCAGCCCCCTTGTTGGTACGGGACCAACGAGTGGGGAGCTGTTTTTT CASSPLVGTGPTSGELFF
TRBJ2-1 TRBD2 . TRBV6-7 TGTGCCCGCTCCGGGACTAGCGATACCCTCTCCGACGAGCAGTTCTTC CARSGTSDTLSDEQFF
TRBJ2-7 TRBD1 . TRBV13 TGTGCCAGCAGCCAAACCCCGACAGGGGCGGACGAGCAGTACTTC CASSQTPTGADEQYF
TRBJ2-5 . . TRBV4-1 TGCGCCAGCAGCCACCCATTGGAGACCCAGTACTTC CASSHPLETQYF
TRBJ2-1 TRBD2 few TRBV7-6 TGTGCCAGCAGCTTACAAGGGGACTACGATGAGCAGTTCTTC CASSLQGDYDEQFF
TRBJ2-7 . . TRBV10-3 TGTGCCATCAGTGAGGGGACCCTTAGCTCCTACGAGCAGTACTTC CAISEGTLSSYEQYF
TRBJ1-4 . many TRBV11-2 TGTGCCAGCAGCCCACTTGGCCGTAATAATGAAAAACTGTTTTTT CASSPLGRNNEKLFF
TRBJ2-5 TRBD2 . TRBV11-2 TGTGCCAGTAGTAAGGGACTAGCGGGGCAAGAGACCCAGTACTTC CASSKGLAGQETQYF
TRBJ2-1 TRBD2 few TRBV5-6 TGTGCCAGCAGCTCCCCCCCATTAGCGGGGGACCACAATGAGCAGTTCTTC CASSSPPLAGDHNEQFF
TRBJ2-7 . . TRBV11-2 TGCGCCAGCAGCCAAGGGGTCGAGCAGTACTTC CASSQGVEQYF
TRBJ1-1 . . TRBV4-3 TGCGCCAGCAGCCAAGTTGAGCTAGCGAACACTGAAGCTTTCTTT CASSQVELANTEAFF
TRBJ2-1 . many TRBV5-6 TGTGCCAGCAGTCCCGACATCGGTTGGGGCGGTGAGCAGTTCTTC CASSPDIGWGGEQFF
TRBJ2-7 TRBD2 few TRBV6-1 TGTGCCAGCAGCCCCGACCCGGGACTAGCGGGGGGGAAGTACTTC CASSPDPGLAGGKYF
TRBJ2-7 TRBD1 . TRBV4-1 TGCGCCAGCAGCCCCGGGACAGGGGAAGGGAACGAGCAGTACTTC CASSPGTGEGNEQYF
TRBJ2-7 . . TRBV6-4 TGTGCCAGCAGTTTAAGAGGGGGTGGGTACGAGCAGTACTTC CASSLRGGGYEQYF
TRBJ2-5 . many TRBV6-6 TGTGCCAGCAGTGACTTCGAGACCCAGTACTTC CASSDFETQYF
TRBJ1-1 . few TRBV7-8 TGTGCCAGCAGTCCCGGACCCCGAGGAAACACTGAAGCTTTCTTT CASSPGPRGNTEAFF
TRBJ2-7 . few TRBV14 TGTGCCAGCAGCCAACAGAATCTTTACGAGCAGTACTTC CASSQQNLYEQYF
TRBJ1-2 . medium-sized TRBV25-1 TGTGCCAGCAGTGAATTCTTGGATTACTATGGCTACACCTTC CASSEFLDYYGYTF
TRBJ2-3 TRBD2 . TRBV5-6 TGTGCCAGCAGCTTAACTAGCGGGAGTTCAGATACGCAGTATTTT CASSLTSGSSDTQYF
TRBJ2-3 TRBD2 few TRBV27 TGTGCCAGCAGTGAGTGGACTAGCGGGGGGGAAGGAGATACGCAGTATTTT CASSEWTSGGEGDTQYF
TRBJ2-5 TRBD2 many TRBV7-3 TGTGCCAGCAACTTCAACGCGGGAGACCAAGAGACCCAGTACTTC CASNFNAGDQETQYF
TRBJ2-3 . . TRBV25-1 TGTGCCAGCAGTGTGATCGATACGCAGTATTTT CASSVIDTQYF
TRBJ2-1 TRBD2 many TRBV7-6 TGTGCCAGCAGCCCACTAGCGGGAGGCTCCTACAATGAGCAGTTCTTC CASSPLAGGSYNEQFF
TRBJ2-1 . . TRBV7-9 TGTGCCAGCAGCTTCACGCGGGCAGGCGCAAACAATGAGCAGTTCTTC CASSFTRAGANNEQFF
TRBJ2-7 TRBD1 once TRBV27 TGTGCCAGCAGCTTAATAGGGGGCGGTATCTCCTACGAGCAGTACTTC CASSLIGGGISYEQYF
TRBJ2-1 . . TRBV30 TGTGCCTGGAGCCGCCCGGGACTCCAAGGGGATGAGCAGTTCTTC CAWSRPGLQGDEQFF
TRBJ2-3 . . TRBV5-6 TGTGCCAGCAGCTTATTAGGGGTCGGGGATACGCAGTATTTT CASSLLGVGDTQYF
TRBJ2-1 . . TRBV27 TGTGCCAGTCCCGACATCGGTTGGGGCGGTGAGCAGTTCTTC CASPDIGWGGEQFF
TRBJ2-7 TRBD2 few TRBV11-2 TGCGCCAGCAGCCAAGAATGGGGGGGCTACGAGCAGTACTTC CASSQEWGGYEQYF
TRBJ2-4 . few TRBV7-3 TGCCAGCAGCTTAAACGGAGGGACATTCAGTACTTC CQQLKRRDIQYF
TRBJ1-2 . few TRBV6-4 TGTGCCAGCAGTGACTCGTTCAGGGGCTATGGCTACACCTTC CASSDSFRGYGYTF
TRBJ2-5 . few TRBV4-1 TGCGCCAGCAGCCAAGATCGGGGCGAGACCCAGTACTTC CASSQDRGETQYF
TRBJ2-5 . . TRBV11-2 TGTGCCAGCAGTTTTTACGCGGGACCAGGGGAGACCCAGTACTTC CASSFYAGPGETQYF
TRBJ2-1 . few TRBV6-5 TGTGCCAGCAGTTTGAGGTTTTACAATGAGCAGTTCTTC CASSLRFYNEQFF
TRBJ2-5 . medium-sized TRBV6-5 TGTGCCAGCAGTTTCGGAACGGGGAGCGGAGAGACCCAGTACTTC CASSFGTGSGETQYF
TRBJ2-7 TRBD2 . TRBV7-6 TGTGCCAGCCCCGGGATAGCGGGGGGCTACGAGCAGTACTTC CASPGIAGGYEQYF
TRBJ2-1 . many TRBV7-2 TGTGCCAGCAGCTTGGCCCTTCAAAATGAGCAGTTCTTC CASSLALQNEQFF
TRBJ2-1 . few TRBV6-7 TGTGCCAGCGGGGTCTACAATGAGCAGTTCTTC CASGVYNEQFF
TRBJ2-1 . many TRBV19 TGTGCCAGCAGCTTGGCCCTTCAAAATGAGCAGTTCTTC CASSLALQNEQFF
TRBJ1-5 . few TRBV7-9 TGTGCCAGCACCCCCCGGGGCGGCAGCAATCAGCCCCAGCATTTT CASTPRGGSNQPQHF